This TCR beta chain is drawn from a study of T cells in Graves' hyperthyroidism and ophthalmopathy. Regarding this clonotype: The antigen remains unidentified.

Study observations and caveats: By a 13 V-J model, ophthalmopathy was set apart from stable hyperthyroidism. Model predictions of ophthalmopathy came a median around 6.5 months before onset. Also found in blood were most expanded thyroid clonotypes above 0.001.

Using around 10 ml of fresh peripheral blood, PBMCs were prepared. Amplified TCR beta CDR3 regions derived from RNA transcripts. When the TCR CDR3 underwent first-round RT-PCR, the HTBI primer set was used. TCRdb called the multiplex PCR reads again in MiXCR, with one record for every CDR3 protein. The sample lists 650,000 to 850,000 distinct CDR3 sequences; roughly a sixth were seen once. CDR1 DFQATT and CDR2 SNEGSKA come from the germline V gene (reference sequence). The CDR3 is made up of 10 amino acids. V shed 4 bases and J shed 3 bases, with 2 bases lying between them. The receptor's source is a woman aged 50 to 65 with Graves' hyperthyroidism that later progressed to Graves' ophthalmopathy. The chain carries TRBV20-1 and TRBJ2-3; D is undetermined. Material: blood. CDR3 in DNA: TGCAGTGCTAAGACAGATACGCAGTATTTT. It encodes CSAKTDTQYF.